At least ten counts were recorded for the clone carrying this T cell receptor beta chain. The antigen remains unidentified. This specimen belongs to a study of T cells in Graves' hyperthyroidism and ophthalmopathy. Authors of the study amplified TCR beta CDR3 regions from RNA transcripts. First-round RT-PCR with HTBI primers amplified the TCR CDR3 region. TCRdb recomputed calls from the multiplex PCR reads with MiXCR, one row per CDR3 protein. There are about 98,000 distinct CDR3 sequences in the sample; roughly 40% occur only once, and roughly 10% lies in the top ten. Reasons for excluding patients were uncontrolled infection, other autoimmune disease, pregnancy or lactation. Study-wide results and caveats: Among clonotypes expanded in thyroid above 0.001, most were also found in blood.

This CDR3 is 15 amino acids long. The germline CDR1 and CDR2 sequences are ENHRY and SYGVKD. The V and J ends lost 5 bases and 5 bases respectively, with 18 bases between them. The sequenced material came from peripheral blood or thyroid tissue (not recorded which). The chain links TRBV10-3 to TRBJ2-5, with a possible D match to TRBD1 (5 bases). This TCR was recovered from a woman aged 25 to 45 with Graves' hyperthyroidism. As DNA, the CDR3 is TGTGCCATCAGTCCCCTCTGGGGCAACCCGGAGACCCAGTACTTC. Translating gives CAISPLWGNPETQYF.